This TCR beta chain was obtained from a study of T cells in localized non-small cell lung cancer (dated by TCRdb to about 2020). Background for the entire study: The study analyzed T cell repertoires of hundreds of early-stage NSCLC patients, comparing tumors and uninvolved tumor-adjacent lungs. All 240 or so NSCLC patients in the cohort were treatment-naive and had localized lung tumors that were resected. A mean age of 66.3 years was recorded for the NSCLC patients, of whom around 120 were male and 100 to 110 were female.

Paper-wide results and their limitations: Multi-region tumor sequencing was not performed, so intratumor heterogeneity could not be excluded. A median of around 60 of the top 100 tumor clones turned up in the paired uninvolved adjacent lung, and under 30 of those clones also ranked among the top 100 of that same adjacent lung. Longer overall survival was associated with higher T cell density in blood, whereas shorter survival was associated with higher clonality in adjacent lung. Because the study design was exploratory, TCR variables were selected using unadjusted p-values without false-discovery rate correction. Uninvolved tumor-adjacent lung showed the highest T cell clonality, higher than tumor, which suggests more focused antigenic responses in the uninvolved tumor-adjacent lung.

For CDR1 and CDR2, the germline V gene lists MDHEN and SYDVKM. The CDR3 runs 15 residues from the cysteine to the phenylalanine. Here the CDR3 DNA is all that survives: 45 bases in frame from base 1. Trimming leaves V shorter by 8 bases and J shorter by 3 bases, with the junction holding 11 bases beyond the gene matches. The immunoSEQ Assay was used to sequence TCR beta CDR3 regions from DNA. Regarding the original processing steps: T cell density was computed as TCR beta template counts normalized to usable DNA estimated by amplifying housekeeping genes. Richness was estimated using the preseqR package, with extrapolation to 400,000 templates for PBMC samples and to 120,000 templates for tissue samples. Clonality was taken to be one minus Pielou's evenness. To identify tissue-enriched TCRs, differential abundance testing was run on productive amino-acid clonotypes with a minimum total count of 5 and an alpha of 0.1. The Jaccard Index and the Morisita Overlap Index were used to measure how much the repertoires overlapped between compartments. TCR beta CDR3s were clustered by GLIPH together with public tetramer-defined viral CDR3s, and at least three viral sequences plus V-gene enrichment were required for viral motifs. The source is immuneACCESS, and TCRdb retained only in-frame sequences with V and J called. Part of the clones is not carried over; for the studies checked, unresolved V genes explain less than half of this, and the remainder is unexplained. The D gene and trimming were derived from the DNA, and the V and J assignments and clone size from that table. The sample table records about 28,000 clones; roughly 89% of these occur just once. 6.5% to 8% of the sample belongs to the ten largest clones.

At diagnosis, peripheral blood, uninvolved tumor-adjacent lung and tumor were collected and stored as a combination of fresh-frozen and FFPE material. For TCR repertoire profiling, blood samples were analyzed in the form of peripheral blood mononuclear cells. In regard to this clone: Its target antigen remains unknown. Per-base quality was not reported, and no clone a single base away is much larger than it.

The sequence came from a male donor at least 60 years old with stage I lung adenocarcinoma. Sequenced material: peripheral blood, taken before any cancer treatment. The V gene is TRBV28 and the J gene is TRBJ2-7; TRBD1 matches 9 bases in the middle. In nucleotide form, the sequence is TGTGCCAGCTTTTCCCGGGGGACAGGGAACTACGAGCAGTACTTC. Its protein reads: CASFSRGTGNYEQYF. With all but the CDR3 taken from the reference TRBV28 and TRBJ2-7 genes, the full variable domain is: DVKVTQSSRYLVKRTGEKVFLECVQDMDHENMFWYRQDPGLGLRLIYFSYDVKMKEKGDIPEGYSVSREKKERFSLILESASTNQTSMYLCASFSRGTGNYEQYFGPGTRLTVT.